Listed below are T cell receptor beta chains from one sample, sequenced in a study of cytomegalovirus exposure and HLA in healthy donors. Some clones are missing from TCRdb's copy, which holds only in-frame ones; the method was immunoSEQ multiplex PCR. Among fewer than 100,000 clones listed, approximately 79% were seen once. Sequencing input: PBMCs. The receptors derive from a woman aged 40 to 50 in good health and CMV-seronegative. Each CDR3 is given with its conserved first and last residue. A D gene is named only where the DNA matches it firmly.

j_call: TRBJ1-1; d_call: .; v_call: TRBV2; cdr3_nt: TGTGCCAGCAGTATGACAGTTTTCACTGAAGCTTTCTTT; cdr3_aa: CASSMTVFTEAFF
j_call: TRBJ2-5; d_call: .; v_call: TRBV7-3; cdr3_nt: TGTGCCAGCAGCCATGGAGGGCGTCAAGAGACCCAGTACTTC; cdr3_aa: CASSHGGRQETQYF
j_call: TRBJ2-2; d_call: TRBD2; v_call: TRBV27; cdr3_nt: TGTGCCAGCAGTTCGGCTAGCGGGACCTTGCATGGCGGGGAGCTGTTTTTT; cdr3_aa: CASSSASGTLHGGELFF
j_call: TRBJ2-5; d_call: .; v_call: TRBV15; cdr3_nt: TGTGCCACCAGCAGAGATTATGCAGAAGAGACCCAGTACTTC; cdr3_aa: CATSRDYAEETQYF
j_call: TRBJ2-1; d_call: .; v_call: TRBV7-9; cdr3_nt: TGTGCCAGCAGCCTTACCACGGGAAACCAGTTCTTC; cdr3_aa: CASSLTTGNQFF
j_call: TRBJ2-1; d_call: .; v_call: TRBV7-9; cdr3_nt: TGTGCCAGCAGACAAGCCTCCGACTACCACAATGAGCAGTTCTTC; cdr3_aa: CASRQASDYHNEQFF
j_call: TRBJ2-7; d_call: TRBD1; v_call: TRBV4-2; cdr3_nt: TGTGCCAGCAGCGACCGGGACAGGGAGTCTGCGAGGGTGTACTTC; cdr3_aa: CASSDRDRESARVYF
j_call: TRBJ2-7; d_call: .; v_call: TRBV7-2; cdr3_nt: TGTGCCAGCAGCGGAAAAGTGAGCCCAGGAGGCTCCTACGAGCAGTACTTC; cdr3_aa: CASSGKVSPGGSYEQYF
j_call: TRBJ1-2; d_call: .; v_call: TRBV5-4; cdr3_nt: TGTGCCAGCAGCTTGGTTCAAACTAACTATGGCTACCCCTTC; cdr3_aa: CASSLVQTNYGYPF
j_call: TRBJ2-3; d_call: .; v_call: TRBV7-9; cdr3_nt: TGTGCCAGCCCCGAGGGGCCGGGAGCAGATACGCAGTATTTT; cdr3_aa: CASPEGPGADTQYF
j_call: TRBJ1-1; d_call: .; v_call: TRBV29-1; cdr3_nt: TGCAGCGTTGTGGAGAGTACTATCAACACTGAAGCTTTCTTT; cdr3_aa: CSVVESTINTEAFF
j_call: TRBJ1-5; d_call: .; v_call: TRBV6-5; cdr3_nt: TGTGCCAGCAGCCTGCAGGGGAACCAGCCCCAGCATTTT; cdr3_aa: CASSLQGNQPQHF
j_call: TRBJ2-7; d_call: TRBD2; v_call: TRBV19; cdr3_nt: TGTGCCACTCGAGGGACTAGCGGGGGAAAGAGCTCCTACGAGCAGTACTTC; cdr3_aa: CATRGTSGGKSSYEQYF
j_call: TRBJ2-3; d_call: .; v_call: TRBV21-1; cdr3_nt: TGTGCCAGCAGCGATAGAGTTAGAGACAGGGGGCTCGAGGCAGATACGCAGTATTTT; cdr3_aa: CASSDRVRDRGLEADTQYF
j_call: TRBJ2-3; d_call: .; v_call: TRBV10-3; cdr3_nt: TGTGCCATCAGTGAGGGTACGCGCCCCACAGATACGCAGTATTTT; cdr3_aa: CAISEGTRPTDTQYF
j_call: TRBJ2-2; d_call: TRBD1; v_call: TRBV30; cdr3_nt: TGTGCCTGGAGCTTCCGGGACAGAGTATTCGGGGAGCTGTTTTTT; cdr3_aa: CAWSFRDRVFGELFF
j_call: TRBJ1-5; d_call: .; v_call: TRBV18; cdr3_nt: TGTGCCAGCTCACCAGGCTCGGGGGGCGATCAGCCCCAGCATTTT; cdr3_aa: CASSPGSGGDQPQHF
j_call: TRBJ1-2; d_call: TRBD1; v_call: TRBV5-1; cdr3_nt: TGCGCCAGCAGCCCCGGACAGGGGATGACCGGTGGCTACACCTTC; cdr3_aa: CASSPGQGMTGGYTF